These 4 T cell receptor beta chains were sequenced from one sample in a study of blood T cell repertoires in COVID-19. Clones were sequenced by immunoSEQ multiplex PCR, and TCRdb holds only the in-frame ones, with some missing. Of about 280,000 clones in the sample, approximately 90% are singletons; the top ten hold approximately 3%. The specimen sequenced was peripheral blood. These receptors were collected from a woman aged 25 to 45 with active or convalescent COVID-19.

CDR3 protein: CASSKAGVGETQYF. The DNA of the CDR3 is TGTGCCAGCAGCAAAGCAGGGGTAGGAGAGACCCAGTACTTC. The chain employs TRBV9 and TRBJ2-5; weak D call: TRBD1 (6 bases). The length of the CDR3 is 14 residues. CDR1 SGDLS and CDR2 YYNGEE come from the germline V gene. The V gene lost 4 bases and the J gene lost 4 bases, with 14 bases spanning the gap.

This clone appeared a single time. The rearrangement links TRBV29-1 to TRBJ2-1, with 11 nucleotides matching TRBD2. The CDR3 consists of 16 residues. Trimming at V came to 2 bases and at J to 7 bases, leaving 10 bases not matched to a gene. Germline CDR1 reads SQVTM; CDR2 reads ANQGSEA. CDR3 nucleotides: TGCAGCGTTGAATCCCGCCTAGCGGGGGGAAGGAATGAGCAGTTCTTC. The encoded protein is CSVESRLAGGRNEQFF.

The J gene is TRBJ1-2, the V gene TRBV6-6; 10 bases are a match to TRBD1. Germline-derived CDR1 and CDR2 are MNHNY and SVGAGI (reference sequence). The V segment lost 4 bases and the J segment 4 bases; nucleotides outside the gene matches: 9. This CDR3 region has 16 residues. CDR3 protein: CASSFPLGQGSYGYTF. In DNA, the CDR3 is TGTGCCAGCAGTTTCCCCCTGGGACAGGGGTCCTATGGCTACACCTTC.

The rearrangement links TRBV7-2 to TRBJ2-1, with D possibly matching TRBD1 (5 bases). Between the trimmed V and J ends, which lost 4 bases and 0 bases, there was a span of 10 bases. The CDR3 contains 15 residues. CDR1 is SGHTA and CDR2 is FQGNSA in the germline V gene. The CDR3 sequence is CASSSGPSSYNEQFF. For the CDR3, the DNA is TGTGCCAGCAGCTCAGGGCCCAGCTCCTACAATGAGCAGTTCTTC.